This TCR beta chain is drawn from a study of early T cells in non-severe SARS-CoV-2 infection. Study-level information: Unsorted whole blood bulk RNA was sequenced, with unpaired chains.

TCRdb passed the 5' RACE reads through MiXCR, listing each CDR3 protein once. The sample has roughly 50,000 distinct CDR3 sequences; around 8% are singletons. Germline V gene lookup returns CDR1 MDHEN and CDR2 SYDVKM. The junction had 4 bases not matched to a gene; V was cut back by 3 bases and J by 6 bases. This CDR3 is 13 amino acids long. J is TRBJ2-5 and V is TRBV28, with 7 bases matching TRBD2. This clonotype was sampled from an adult who was a healthcare worker with PCR-confirmed SARS-CoV-2 infection or an uninfected control (not recorded which). The sample consisted of whole blood, taken at baseline. CDR3 nucleotides: TGTGCCAGCAGTTTCAGGGAGGGAAAGACCCAGTACTTC. Amino acid sequence: CASSFREGKTQYF.